The 23 T cell receptor beta chains below all came from one sample that was sequenced in a study of blood T cell repertoires in COVID-19. This table comes from immunoSEQ multiplex PCR, and its TCRdb copy is limited to in-frame clones, with some not included. This sample has about 290,000 clones, with 85% to 90% found just once. The sequenced sample consisted of peripheral blood. Receptor source: a woman younger than 45 with COVID-19, enrolled during active disease.

This clone was picked up a small number of times. This chain connects TRBV6-5 to TRBJ1-4; no clear D gene. Between the trimmed V and J ends, which lost 9 bases and 8 bases, there was a span of 19 bases. Germline CDR1 is MNHEY and CDR2 is SVGAGI. The CDR3 totals 14 residues. For the CDR3, the DNA is TGTGCCAGTCGGAGCCCACTAGCAAGCGAAAAACTGTTTTTT. Residues: CASRSPLASEKLFF.

The chain combines TRBV10-3 with TRBJ1-1; a possible D gene is TRBD1 (5 bases). With 7 bases removed from V and 4 bases from J, the gap between germline ends came to 13 bases. CDR1 ENHRY and CDR2 SYGVKD come from the germline V gene. This CDR3 is 13 amino acids long. The CDR3 DNA follows: TGTGCCATCACAACGACAGATATCACTGAAGCTTTCTTT. Protein sequence: CAITTTDITEAFF.

Points on this clone: The germline gene is not matched at one end of the junction; a read error may be the cause. J is TRBJ1-4 and V is TRBV28; no definite D call. This CDR3 is 16 amino acids long. Per germline, CDR1 MDHEN and CDR2 SYDVKM. CDR3 in DNA: TGTGCCAGCAGTTTAATCCTAGGCGTGACTAGTGAAAAACTGTTTTTT. Protein product: CASSLILGVTSEKLFF.

V gene TRBV19 combines with J gene TRBJ1-2, with a possible D match to TRBD1 (6 bases). The CDR3 covers 14 residues. V shed 5 bases and J shed 3 bases, with 13 bases lying between them. Germline-derived CDR1 and CDR2 are LNHDA and SQIVND (reference sequence). CDR3 sequence: CASSFQGRDYGYTF. CDR3 sequence (DNA): TGTGCCAGTAGTTTCCAGGGGCGGGACTATGGCTACACCTTC.

The J gene is TRBJ1-1, the V gene TRBV10-1; no clear D. The CDR3 extends over 12 amino acids. Trimming removed 8 bases from V and 10 bases from J, with 17 bases in between. Germline-derived CDR1 and CDR2 are WNHNN and SYGVQD (reference sequence). In DNA, the CDR3 is TGCGCCAGCGGTCTTGATCAACATGGAGCTTTCTTT. Residues: CASGLDQHGAFF.

There are a few counts of this clone. The CDR3 DNA sequence: TGTGCCAGCAGTCCCTACCGACAGGCATCCTACTATGGCTACACCTTC. Its protein product is CASSPYRQASYYGYTF. This chain connects TRBV27 to TRBJ1-2; D may be TRBD1 (6 bases). The germline V and J ends were trimmed by 5 bases and 3 bases, with 19 bases remaining between them. From germline, CDR1 is MNHEY and CDR2 SMNVEV (reference sequence). The CDR3 runs to 16 residues.

A word on this clone: The identical CDR3 is also encoded by other nucleotide sequences in the sample. V usage is TRBV19 and J usage is TRBJ1-1; D not resolved. Germline V gives CDR1 LNHDA, CDR2 SQIVND (reference sequence). The CDR3 is 13 amino acids. V gave up 6 bases and J gave up 1 base, with 9 bases separating them. CDR3 region: CASSPGGNTEAFF. In DNA form, the CDR3 reads TGTGCCAGTAGCCCCGGAGGGAACACTGAAGCTTTCTTT.

Concerning this clone itself: At the DNA level, this CDR3 is encoded by other sequences in the same sample as well. The chain employs TRBV5-1 and TRBJ1-1; D is undetermined. V gave up 0 bases and J gave up 0 bases, with 6 bases separating them. CDR3 length equals 14 residues. Germline V gene sequence: CDR1 SGHRS, CDR2 YFSETQ. The CDR3 sequence is CASSLDRLNTEAFF. CDR3 coding DNA: TGCGCCAGCAGCTTGGACAGATTGAACACTGAAGCTTTCTTT.

This clone is a singleton in its sample. V and J are TRBV6-5 and TRBJ2-5; a possible D gene is TRBD2 (6 bases). Germline loops: CDR1 MNHEY, CDR2 SVGAGI. V gave up 6 bases and J gave up 4 bases, with 18 bases separating them. This CDR3 contains 15 residues. CDR3 nucleotides: TGTGCCAGCAGCACATCTGGGGGGTCGTCAGAGACCCAGTACTTC. Its protein product is CASSTSGGSSETQYF.

The chain couples TRBV19 to TRBJ2-3, with TRBD2 identical over 9 bases. Unmatched junction bases numbered 13, after V lost 6 bases and J lost 6 bases. Germline-derived CDR1 and CDR2 are LNHDA and SQIVND (reference sequence). CDR3 size: 16 residues. Here the CDR3 reads CASSADSGGVSDTQYF. The CDR3 DNA is TGTGCCAGTAGCGCGGATAGCGGGGGTGTTTCCGATACGCAGTATTTT.

The chain combines TRBV7-9 with TRBJ1-2, with D possibly being TRBD1 (5 bases). The CDR3 covers 14 residues. Germline V gene lookup returns CDR1 SEHNR and CDR2 FQNEAQ (reference sequence). V gave up 4 bases and J gave up 1 base, with 10 bases separating them. The CDR3 bases are TGTGCCAGCAGCTCGGGACTTGTTAACTATGGCTACACCTTC. Translated, it gives CASSSGLVNYGYTF.

V is TRBV7-8 and J is TRBJ2-1; D not certain. Deletions cut 7 bases from V and 9 bases from J, with 16 bases between. Germline V gene data show CDR1 as SGHVS and CDR2 as FQNEAQ. This CDR3 region has 13 residues. The CDR3 reads CASTSTASGEQFF. As DNA, the CDR3 is TGTGCCAGCACATCCACGGCCTCAGGTGAGCAGTTCTTC.

This clone was picked up one time. The chain recombines TRBV7-9 with TRBJ1-3; D call uncertain. V lost 5 bases to trimming and J lost 1 base, with 9 bases between them. The CDR3 runs to 14 residues. CDR1 is SEHNR, CDR2 FQNEAQ, per germline (reference sequence). CDR3 nucleotides: TGTGCCAGCAGCCCCGCGGGATCTGGAAACACCATATATTTT. Its protein product is CASSPAGSGNTIYF.

The chain employs TRBV20-1 and TRBJ1-2; no clear D gene. Germline V gives CDR1 DFQATT, CDR2 SNEGSKA (reference sequence). There are 11 residues in the CDR3. The V end was cut by 4 bases, the J end by 8 bases, with 11 bases between. The DNA for the CDR3 is TGCAGTGCTAAAACCACGGGGGGCTACACCTTC. Amino acid sequence: CSAKTTGGYTF.

V is TRBV5-1 and J is TRBJ2-3, with D possibly matching TRBD2 (6 bases). V was pared by 0 bases and J by 1 base, with 12 bases between. CDR3 length: 16 amino acids. Germline CDR1 is SGHRS and CDR2 is YFSETQ. CDR3 coding DNA: TGCGCCAGCAGCTTGGATAGGCGGGGTGGCACAGATACGCAGTATTTT. Translation: CASSLDRRGGTDTQYF.

The rearrangement links TRBV28 to TRBJ1-4; 9 bases fit TRBD1. Germline CDR1 and CDR2: MDHEN and SYDVKM. The CDR3 covers 17 residues. J gave up 13 bases and V 4 bases, and 19 bases lay outside the gene matches. CDR3 in amino acids: CASSSTGGGGTVSGLFF. As DNA, the CDR3 is TGTGCCAGCAGTTCAACAGGGGGCGGAGGGACAGTATCAGGACTGTTTTTT.

The gene calls are TRBV19 and TRBJ2-5; D is possibly TRBD1 (6 bases). This CDR3 spans 13 amino acids. CDR1 and CDR2 (germline): LNHDA, SQIVND (reference sequence). V shed 4 bases and J shed 5 bases, with 11 bases lying between them. This CDR3 reads CASSTTGYETQYF. CDR3 DNA sequence: TGTGCCAGTAGTACCACAGGGTATGAGACCCAGTACTTC.

The V call is TRBV11-2, the J call TRBJ2-5; D is unresolved. V gave up 5 bases and J gave up 1 base, with 23 bases separating them. This CDR3 is 18 amino acids long. Germline V lookup: CDR1 SGHAT, CDR2 FQNNGV. Here the CDR3 DNA reads TGTGCCAGCAGCCTGCTGAGTGTGGTACAATTAGCCCAAGAGACCCAGTACTTC. Amino acid sequence: CASSLLSVVQLAQETQYF.

The chain carries TRBV5-4 and TRBJ2-1; 13 nucleotides match TRBD2. Trimming removed 1 base from V and 7 bases from J; junction bases left unmatched: 14. Germline V gives CDR1 SGHNT, CDR2 YYREEE (reference sequence). The CDR3 runs 19 residues. Written as DNA, the CDR3 is TGTGCCAGCAGCTTGCGAAAGGGACTAGCGGGGACCTCCCCGAATGAGCAGTTCTTC. It is translated as CASSLRKGLAGTSPNEQFF.

This chain joins TRBV7-9 and TRBJ2-1, with D perhaps matching TRBD1 (7 bases). This CDR3 comprises 16 residues. The germline gives CDR1 SEHNR, CDR2 FQNEAQ (reference sequence). V gave up 4 bases and J gave up 2 bases, with 15 bases separating them. In nucleotides, the CDR3 is TGTGCCAGCAGCTCCCTCCAGGGGGGAACCTACAATGAGCAGTTCTTC. It codes for CASSSLQGGTYNEQFF.

This chain joins TRBV5-1 and TRBJ1-1; 8 bases agree with TRBD1. The CDR3 is 14 amino acids. Germline V gene data show CDR1 as SGHRS and CDR2 as YFSETQ. With V trimmed by 3 bases and J by 4 bases, 5 bases remained unmatched. For the CDR3, the DNA is TGCGCCAGCAGCTCACAGGGGGTGGGCACTGAAGCTTTCTTT. This sequence encodes CASSSQGVGTEAFF.

This clone was seen only once. This rearrangement joins TRBV2 to TRBJ1-4; 8 positions agree with TRBD1. Trimming took 7 bases from V and 7 from J; bases not matched to a gene: 8. CDR3 size: 14 residues. Germline V CDR1 and CDR2: SNHLY, FYNNEI. The CDR3 region has the DNA TGTGCCAGCACCCCACAGGGGGTTGGTGAAAAACTGTTTTTT. Protein product: CASTPQGVGEKLFF.

The chain combines TRBV11-2 with TRBJ2-6; D possibly corresponds to TRBD1 (6 bases). This CDR3 is built from 14 residues. Germline V gene sequence: CDR1 SGHAT, CDR2 FQNNGV. V gave up 1 base and J gave up 13 bases, with 14 bases separating them. The CDR3 spells CASSLGRQGLVLTF. The CDR3 coding sequence is TGTGCCAGCAGCTTAGGCCGGCAGGGGCTTGTCCTGACTTTC. The full variable domain, completed using reference TRBV11-2 and TRBJ2-6, is EAGVAQSPRYKIIEKRQSVAFWCNPISGHATLYWYQQILGQGPKLLIQFQNNGVVDDSQLPKDRFSAERLKGVDSTLKIQPAKLEDSAVYLCASSLGRQGLVLTFGAGSRLTVL.